The 2 T cell receptor beta chains below all came from one sample that was sequenced in a study of spatial heterogeneity in lung cancer (dated by TCRdb to about 2019). Library method: 5' RACE. Sequencer: NextSeq 500. The public reads were reprocessed in TCRdb via fastp at Q25 and MiXCR, keeping in-frame beta chains. Every entry covers one CDR3 protein and lists the most common genes and DNA from its rows. The sample yields 20,000 to 25,000 distinct CDR3 sequences; around 4.6% were counted once. The leading ten clones occupy over 7% of the sample. In the paper's terms, the time point label means: sample taken at primary tumor resection. The sequences come from PBMCs, collected at surgery. The receptors were gathered from a male donor with early-stage non-small cell lung cancer.

This clonotype was seen ten or more times. The J gene is TRBJ2-2, the V gene TRBV2, with D perhaps TRBD2 (6 bases). Looked up from germline, CDR1 is SNHLY and CDR2 is FYNNEI. V was trimmed by 5 bases and J by 4 bases, leaving 14 bases between them. This CDR3 is built from 15 residues. The CDR3 DNA reads as TGTGCCAGCAGTTCTAGCGCACTAACCACCGGGGAGCTGTTTTTT. Translating gives CASSSSALTTGELFF.

At least ten counts were recorded for this clonotype. The chain links TRBV3-1 to TRBJ2-7; unclear D gene. Germline V gene sequence: CDR1 LGHDT, CDR2 YNNKEL (reference sequence). The V end lost 3 bases, the J end lost 5 bases, and 8 bases lay between the germline ends. The CDR3 sequence is 12 residues long. This CDR3 reads CASSQVIHEQYF. The DNA of the CDR3 is TGTGCCAGCAGCCAGGTCATCCACGAGCAGTACTTC.